These 29 T cell receptor beta chains were all obtained from the same sample, sequenced in a study of monozygotic twins with inflammatory bowel disease (dated by TCRdb to about 2019). The library was made by 5' RACE. The sequencing machine was an Illumina HiSeq 2500. TCRdb reprocessed the reads into one record per CDR3 protein sequence, lacking DNA. This sample's table carries about 380,000 distinct CDR3 sequences. Clones ranked in the top ten supply approximately 2.8% of the sample. Sequencing input: blood. The receptors here all came from a human donor with ulcerative colitis or Crohn's disease, or a healthy co-twin of an affected twin (not recorded which).

V gene TRBV7-2 combines with J gene TRBJ1-1. The V gene's germline CDR1 is SGHTA and CDR2 FQGNSA. The CDR3 length is 13 residues. The CDR3 loop reads CASSSSGALEAFF. Variable domain in full (rest from reference TRBV7-2 and TRBJ1-1): GAGVSQSPSNKVTEKGKDVELRCDPISGHTALYWYRQSLGQGLEFLIYFQGNSAPDKSGLPSDRFSAERTGGSVSTLTIQRTQQEDSAVYLCASSSSGALEAFFGQGTRLTVV.

V is TRBV12-3 or TRBV12-4 and J is TRBJ2-5; as DNA is missing, the TRBD1 call by TCRdb cannot be tested. The CDR3 runs 16 residues. The CDR3: CASSLASSGGGETQYF.

The rearrangement joins TRBV7-9 to TRBJ2-7; without DNA, the TCRdb call of TRBD2 cannot be checked. Germline assignment: CDR1 SEHNR and CDR2 FQNEAQ (reference sequence). The CDR3 consists of 15 residues. CDR3 loop: CASSPPRQGPYEQYF.

The chain links TRBV20-1 to TRBJ1-2; TCRdb's assignment of TRBD1 cannot be checked, as there is no DNA. Looked up from germline, CDR1 is DFQATT and CDR2 is SNEGSKA (reference sequence). The CDR3 has 14 residues. The CDR3 reads CSARVGDRAYGYTF.

The chain has TRBV4-1 and TRBJ2-1. The length of the CDR3 is 13 residues. CDR1 MGHRA and CDR2 YSYEKL come from the germline V gene. CDR3: CASSHPESAEQFF.

The chain carries TRBV7-3 and TRBJ1-6; TCRdb proposes TRBD1, but this gene call is untestable without DNA. Germline CDR1 and CDR2: SGHTA and FQGTGA. The CDR3 has 14 residues. The CDR3 sequence: CASSPGTDNSPLHF. Combining the CDR3 with reference TRBV7-3 and TRBJ1-6 gives the whole variable domain GAGVSQTPSNKVTEKGKYVELRCDPISGHTALYWYRQSLGQGPEFLIYFQGTGAADDSGLPNDRFFAVRPEGSVSTLKIQRTERGDSAVYLCASSPGTDNSPLHFGNGTRLTVT.

The chain carries TRBV6-5 and TRBJ1-2; TCRdb returns TRBD1, unconfirmable since there is no DNA. The CDR3 sequence is 16 residues long. Germline V gene data show CDR1 as MNHEY and CDR2 as SVGAGI. CDR3 sequence reads: CASSYPPDRPNYGYTF.

V usage is TRBV20-1 and J usage is TRBJ2-3; TCRdb reports TRBD2, a call that lacks DNA to check it against. The CDR3 runs to 15 residues. Per germline, CDR1 DFQATT and CDR2 SNEGSKA (reference sequence). This CDR3 is CSARVAGGVADTQYF.

The chain employs TRBV7-8 and TRBJ2-1; TCRdb's D call, TRBD2, is unchecked because there is no DNA. The CDR3 is 16 amino acids. Germline V CDR1 and CDR2: SGHVS, FQNEAQ. The CDR3 loop reads CASSLGSGGPIHEQFF.

J is TRBJ2-3 and V is TRBV11-2; TCRdb's D call of TRBD1 is untestable without DNA. The CDR3 has 16 amino acids. Germline V gene data show CDR1 as SGHAT and CDR2 as FQNNGV. Here the CDR3 reads CASSLRVDSITDTQYF.

CDR3 sequence reads: CASSYSGARETQYF. J is TRBJ2-5 and V is TRBV6-5; the TRBD1 assignment by TCRdb is unverifiable without DNA. Germline CDR1 and CDR2: MNHEY and SVGAGI. The CDR3 has 14 amino acids.

The chain uses TRBV9 and TRBJ1-3; TCRdb names TRBD1, which stays unverified in the absence of DNA. CDR3 length equals 17 residues. Germline assignment: CDR1 SGDLS and CDR2 YYNGEE. CDR3 amino acids: CASSAGQGSSSGNTIYF.

The chain recombines TRBV11-2 with TRBJ2-1; absent DNA, TCRdb's TRBD2 call cannot be checked. The germline V gene encodes CDR1 SGHAT and CDR2 FQNNGV. The CDR3 is made up of 13 amino acids. This chain's CDR3 is CASSWGLAGEQFF. Supplemented by reference TRBV11-2 and TRBJ2-1, the full variable domain reads EAGVAQSPRYKIIEKRQSVAFWCNPISGHATLYWYQQILGQGPKLLIQFQNNGVVDDSQLPKDRFSAERLKGVDSTLKIQPAKLEDSAVYLCASSWGLAGEQFFGPGTRLTVL.

The J gene is TRBJ1-4, the V gene TRBV11-1; TCRdb selects TRBD1, and the lack of DNA leaves this call unchecked. Germline loops: CDR1 SGHAT, CDR2 FQDESV (reference sequence). The CDR3 covers 15 residues. This CDR3 is CASSPGPDNGEKLFF. The full variable domain, in which reference TRBV11-1 and TRBJ1-4 provide the parts outside the CDR3, is EAEVAQSPRYKITEKSQAVAFWCDPISGHATLYWYRQILGQGPELLVQFQDESVVDDSQLPKDRFSAERLKGVDSTLKIQPAELGDSAMYLCASSPGPDNGEKLFFGSGTQLSVL.

The chain uses TRBV5-1 and TRBJ1-1; TCRdb gives TRBD1 as the D gene, but with no DNA this cannot be confirmed. Looked up from germline, CDR1 is SGHRS and CDR2 is YFSETQ. This CDR3 contains 18 residues. The CDR3 region is CASSKNFGQGTWNTEAFF.

The CDR3 loop reads CASSQRGTGTGELFF. The rearrangement links TRBV5-1 to TRBJ2-2; the TRBD1 assignment by TCRdb is unverifiable without DNA. The CDR3 totals 15 residues. From germline, CDR1 is SGHRS and CDR2 YFSETQ.

The rearrangement joins TRBV6-2 or TRBV6-3 to TRBJ1-5. CDR1 is MNHEY and CDR2 is SVGEGT in the germline V gene. The CDR3 covers 15 residues. CDR3 loop: CASSPQDPSNQPQHF.

V gene TRBV7-2 combines with J gene TRBJ2-2; the D gene TCRdb calls, TRBD1, cannot be checked with no DNA. The CDR3 is made up of 17 amino acids. The V gene's germline CDR1 is SGHTA and CDR2 FQGNSA. CDR3 sequence reads: CASSLAAQAMNTGELFF.

V and J are TRBV27 and TRBJ2-5. The length of the CDR3 is 12 residues. The germline V gene has CDR1 MNHEY and CDR2 SMNVEV (reference sequence). This CDR3 reads CASSPNIETQYF.

The V and J genes are TRBV7-3 and TRBJ1-2; TCRdb gives TRBD1 as the D gene, but with no DNA this cannot be confirmed. The germline gives CDR1 SGHTA, CDR2 FQGTGA. The CDR3 covers 15 residues. CDR3 sequence reads: CASSAGTGHNYGYTF.

The chain carries TRBV5-1 and TRBJ2-4; TCRdb outputs TRBD1, but without DNA this stays unchecked. Germline CDR1 and CDR2: SGHRS and YFSETQ. This CDR3 contains 14 residues. The CDR3 loop reads CASSLGQGLDIQYF. The variable domain in full, with the rest retrieved from reference TRBV5-1 and TRBJ2-4, is KAGVTQTPRYLIKTRGQQVTLSCSPISGHRSVSWYQQTPGQGLQFLFEYFSETQRNKGNFPGRFSGRQFSNSRSEMNVSTLELGDSALYLCASSLGQGLDIQYFGAGTRLSVL.

The chain has TRBV4-2 and TRBJ2-2; the D gene TCRdb calls, TRBD1, cannot be checked with no DNA. The CDR3 sequence is 15 residues long. Per the germline V gene, CDR1 is LGHNA and CDR2 is YNFKEQ. The CDR3: CASSQGTGGSGELFF.

V is TRBV7-3 and J is TRBJ2-2. Germline lookup yields CDR1 SGHTA and CDR2 FQGTGA. This CDR3 comprises 14 residues. The CDR3 sequence is CASSLNRVTGELFF.

This sequence joins TRBV3-1 and TRBJ2-1; TCRdb returns TRBD2, unconfirmable since there is no DNA. This CDR3 is 21 amino acids long. From germline, CDR1 is LGHDT and CDR2 YNNKEL (reference sequence). CDR3 loop: CASSQGLLGLAGGSKYNEQFF.

This chain uses TRBV6-4 with TRBJ2-1; the D call from TCRdb, TRBD1, cannot be confirmed without DNA. Germline CDR1 reads MRHNA; CDR2 reads SNTAGT. This CDR3 spans 18 amino acids. This chain's CDR3 is CASSDSSGTGGRYNEQFF.

This sequence joins TRBV4-2 and TRBJ2-2; the TCRdb D gene call, TRBD2, has no DNA to confirm it. Germline assignment: CDR1 LGHNA and CDR2 YNFKEQ. The CDR3 is made up of 20 amino acids. CDR3 protein: CASSQDQGLAGISNTGELFF.

J is TRBJ1-5 and V is TRBV12-3 or TRBV12-4. CDR3 length equals 13 residues. Here the CDR3 reads CASRRGRDQPQHF.

The CDR3 here is CASSPWGGATYNEQFF. The chain is built from TRBV12-3 or TRBV12-4 and TRBJ2-1; checking the TCRdb D call of TRBD2 is not possible without DNA. The CDR3 is made up of 16 amino acids.

The chain employs TRBV28 and TRBJ2-7; there is no DNA to check the TCRdb D call of TRBD1. The CDR3 length is 14 residues. Germline V lookup: CDR1 MDHEN, CDR2 SYDVKM. The chain's CDR3 is CASSLLGGKGEQYF.